Each of the 27 T cell receptor beta chains below was sequenced from the same sample in a study of response to subunit inactivated influenza vaccine. A single record per CDR3 protein comes from TCRdb applying MiXCR to the RT-PCR reads. The table includes 500,000 or so distinct CDR3 sequences, about 15% detected once. Sample: CD4+ T cells sorted from PBMCs, taken roughly 24 months after vaccination. These receptors came from a man between 50 and 75 years old who received an inactivated influenza vaccine.

This clonotype was seen more than once but under ten times. This chain links TRBV7-9 with TRBJ1-2; possibly TRBD1 for D (5 bases). Trimming left V 0 bases short and J 2 bases short, with 10 bases between. The CDR3 length is 15 residues. Germline V gene lookup returns CDR1 SEHNR and CDR2 FQNEAQ (reference sequence). In DNA, the CDR3 is TGTGCCAGCAGCTTAGCGGCAGGGTGGAACTATGGCTACACCTTC. This translates into CASSLAAGWNYGYTF.

The chain employs TRBV18 and TRBJ2-7; D gene unclear. This CDR3 is 14 amino acids long. Trimming took off 3 bases at V and 2 bases at J, with 11 bases between the two ends. Germline V gene lookup returns CDR1 KGHSH and CDR2 LQKENI. In DNA, the CDR3 is TGTGCCAGCTCACCGATCACGGTTGCCTACGAGCAGTACTTC. The encoded protein is CASSPITVAYEQYF.

This sequence joins TRBV20-1 and TRBJ2-2; D is ambiguous. Trimming removed 4 bases from V and 5 bases from J, with 8 bases in between. Germline values: CDR1 DFQATT, CDR2 SNEGSKA (reference sequence). CDR3 length equals 12 residues. CDR3 loop: CSAKDPTGELFF. CDR3 DNA sequence: TGCAGTGCTAAGGACCCGACCGGGGAGCTGTTTTTT.

This clonotype was counted between two and nine times. The chain couples TRBV20-1 to TRBJ2-7; TRBD1 matches at 8 bases. The CDR3 is 13 amino acids. After removal of 2 bases from V and 6 bases from J, the junction contained 6 bases not matched to a gene. Looked up from germline, CDR1 is DFQATT and CDR2 is SNEGSKA (reference sequence). CDR3 nucleotide sequence: TGCAGTGCTAGAAGACAGGGGATAGGCGAGCAGTACTTC. Encoded protein: CSARRQGIGEQYF.

This sequence joins TRBV24-1 and TRBJ2-1; D is possibly TRBD1 (5 bases). There are 17 residues in the CDR3. V was clipped by 7 bases and J by 4 bases, with 22 bases between them. The germline V gene encodes CDR1 KGHDR and CDR2 SFDVKD. For the CDR3, the DNA is TGTGCCACCAGCCAGTCTTCTGCAGGGTTGGGGTACAATGAGCAGTTCTTC. Translated: CATSQSSAGLGYNEQFF.

The gene calls are TRBV29-1 and TRBJ2-1; 12 positions agree with TRBD1. The CDR3 extends over 15 amino acids. J was trimmed by 7 bases and V by 3 bases; bases with no gene match: 7. Germline lookup yields CDR1 SQVTM and CDR2 ANQGSEA. The chain's CDR3 is CSVDRGQGAINEQFF. CDR3 DNA: TGCAGCGTTGATAGGGGACAGGGGGCGATTAATGAGCAGTTCTTC.

This chain connects TRBV6-1 to TRBJ2-2, with TRBD2 matching 14 bases. This CDR3 is 15 amino acids long. J was trimmed by 7 bases and V by 7 bases; bases with no gene match: 5. CDR1 and CDR2 (germline): MNHNS, SASEGT. DNA of the CDR3: TGTGCCAGCACCTACGGACTAGCGGGAGGCGGGGAGCTGTTTTTT. Translating gives CASTYGLAGGGELFF.

The genes are TRBV6-2 or TRBV6-3 and TRBJ2-5; either TRBD1 or TRBD2 may fit D (5 bases each). The V and J ends lost 7 bases and 5 bases respectively, with 14 bases between them. Germline CDR1 MNHEY, CDR2 SVGEGT. There are 13 residues in the CDR3. The CDR3 here is CASTWGPRETQYF. The CDR3 coding sequence is TGTGCCAGCACCTGGGGACCGCGGGAGACCCAGTACTTC.

The chain uses TRBV6-2 or TRBV6-3 and TRBJ2-1, with 7 bases aligning to TRBD1. CDR1 and CDR2 (germline): MNHEY, SVGEGT. The CDR3 loop spans 15 amino acids. J lost 6 bases, V lost 5 bases, and 10 bases had no gene match. This chain's CDR3 is CASSGRGQVINEQFF. The CDR3 coding sequence is TGTGCCAGCAGTGGAAGGGGGCAAGTGATCAATGAGCAGTTCTTC.

This clonotype was seen a handful of times. The rearrangement uses TRBV3-1 and TRBJ1-3; the D is unclear. The CDR3 spans 17 residues. V was cut by 0 bases and J by 0 bases, with 12 bases left in between. The V gene's germline CDR1 is LGHDT and CDR2 YNNKEL (reference sequence). The CDR3 nucleotides read TGTGCCAGCAGCCAAGATCTTGGGTTCACCTCTGGAAACACCATATATTTT. Protein: CASSQDLGFTSGNTIYF.

This clonotype was picked up a small number of times. CDR3 DNA sequence: TGTGCCAGCAGTCCAACAGGGAAGGAGCAGCCCCAGCATTTT. This codes for CASSPTGKEQPQHF. The rearrangement uses TRBV12-3 or TRBV12-4 and TRBJ1-5; weak D call: TRBD1 (6 bases). Trimming left V 5 bases short and J 7 bases short, with 15 bases between. The CDR3 covers 14 residues.

The chain employs TRBV28 and TRBJ2-7; D not resolved. The CDR3 loop spans 12 amino acids. Germline assignment: CDR1 MDHEN and CDR2 SYDVKM. The V end was cut by 6 bases, the J end by 4 bases, with 10 bases between. This CDR3 reads CASSLTKYEQYF. The CDR3 DNA sequence: TGTGCCAGCAGCCTAACTAAATACGAGCAGTACTTC.

This clonotype was seen only a few times. J is TRBJ2-2 and V is TRBV4-3; 10 bases agree with TRBD2. After removal of 1 base from V and 6 bases from J, the junction contained 5 bases not matched to a gene. This CDR3 spans 16 amino acids. From germline, CDR1 is LGHNA and CDR2 YSLEER. The CDR3 bases are TGCGCCAGCAGCCAAGGGACTAGCGGCGTGGCCGGGGAGCTGTTTTTT. This encodes CASSQGTSGVAGELFF.

This clonotype has more than one count but fewer than ten. The chain couples TRBV4-1 to TRBJ2-5; 8 nucleotides agree with TRBD1. CDR3 length: 15 residues. Germline V gene sequence: CDR1 MGHRA, CDR2 YSYEKL. After removal of 1 base from V and 4 bases from J, the junction contained 5 bases not matched to a gene. The CDR3 nucleotides read TGCGCCAGCAGCCAAGGACAGGGGTACAGAGAGACCCAGTACTTC. Protein: CASSQGQGYRETQYF.

This rearrangement joins TRBV5-1 to TRBJ2-2; a possible D gene is TRBD2 (6 bases). V gave up 0 bases and J gave up 1 base, with 7 bases separating them. Germline loops: CDR1 SGHRS, CDR2 YFSETQ. This CDR3 is built from 15 residues. The CDR3 sequence is CASSLEGLNTGELFF. CDR3 nucleotides: TGCGCCAGCAGCTTGGAGGGACTGAACACCGGGGAGCTGTTTTTT.

This clonotype occurred many times. The rearrangement links TRBV7-6 to TRBJ2-2; no clear D gene. CDR1 and CDR2 (germline): SGHVS, FNYEAQ. The CDR3 runs 14 residues. Trimming removed 1 base at V and 1 base at J, with 4 bases between. CDR3 in DNA: TGTGCCAGCAGCTTAGTACAGAACACCGGGGAGCTGTTTTTT. Amino acid sequence: CASSLVQNTGELFF.

The rearrangement links TRBV20-1 to TRBJ2-3; D gene unclear. The V gene's germline CDR1 is DFQATT and CDR2 SNEGSKA (reference sequence). Trimming cost V 6 bases and J 0 bases, with 4 bases left between them. The CDR3 loop spans 11 amino acids. Here the CDR3 DNA reads TGCAGTGCCGCTAGCACAGATACGCAGTATTTT. This sequence encodes CSAASTDTQYF.

The rearrangement joins TRBV6-1 to TRBJ2-3; D gene ambiguous. Germline V gene data show CDR1 as MNHNS and CDR2 as SASEGT. V lost 8 bases, J lost 2 bases, and 11 bases lay in between. The CDR3 consists of 13 residues. The CDR3 nucleotides read TGTGCCAGCGGGGTTCCCTCCACAGATACGCAGTATTTT. Translation: CASGVPSTDTQYF.

This clonotype has only a few counts. This chain uses TRBV5-1 with TRBJ2-5, with 7 bases that match TRBD2. This CDR3 region has 17 residues. Germline values: CDR1 SGHRS, CDR2 YFSETQ. The ends lost 4 bases at V and 2 bases at J; junction bases unmatched: 14. The CDR3 coding sequence is TGCGCCAGCAGCAACCGGGACTATTTCCGTGAGCAAGAGACCCAGTACTTC. Its translation: CASSNRDYFREQETQYF.

The rearrangement links TRBV20-1 to TRBJ2-3, with 9 bases aligning to TRBD2. This CDR3 region has 15 residues. Germline lookup yields CDR1 DFQATT and CDR2 SNEGSKA (reference sequence). The trim removed 1 base at V and 7 bases at J, leaving 9 bases unmatched. As DNA, the CDR3 is TGCAGTGCTAGAGCAATTAGCGGGGGAGTTTATACGCAGTATTTT. As protein: CSARAISGGVYTQYF.

This sequence joins TRBV12-3 or TRBV12-4 and TRBJ2-2; tentatively, D is TRBD1 or TRBD2 (5 bases each). CDR3 length: 14 residues. Trimming left V 6 bases short and J 6 bases short, with 14 bases between. CDR3 amino acids: CASRGIRESGELFF. Here the CDR3 DNA reads TGTGCCAGCAGAGGGATCAGGGAGTCCGGGGAGCTGTTTTTT.

This sequence joins TRBV20-1 and TRBJ2-2; 11 positions match TRBD2. Germline CDR1 DFQATT, CDR2 SNEGSKA (reference sequence). Losses at the gene ends were 1 base for V and 6 bases for J; bases not matched to a gene: 10. The CDR3 contains 17 residues. Written as DNA, the CDR3 is TGCAGTGCTAGAGGCGTTTTATCTAGCGGGGGGCCCGGGGAGCTGTTTTTT. This encodes CSARGVLSSGGPGELFF.

The chain links TRBV10-3 to TRBJ2-2; TRBD2 aligns across 10 bases. J gave up 4 bases and V 10 bases, and 6 bases lay outside the gene matches. The CDR3 contains 14 residues. In germline, CDR1 is ENHRY, CDR2 SYGVKD. Here the CDR3 DNA reads TGTGCCACTATAGCGGGAGGCGCCACCGGGGAGCTGTTTTTT. It encodes CATIAGGATGELFF.

The V call is TRBV14, the J call TRBJ2-7; the D is unclear. The germline gives CDR1 SGHDN, CDR2 FVKESK. This CDR3 is 15 amino acids long. V lost 4 bases, J lost 2 bases, and 15 bases lay in between. CDR3 coding DNA: TGTGCCAGCAGCCGCTCCAGAACGGGCCCCTACGAGCAGTACTTC. Translating gives CASSRSRTGPYEQYF.

This clonotype was detected a few times. This chain links TRBV7-2 with TRBJ2-4, with 9 bases fitting TRBD1. The V and J ends lost 5 bases and 8 bases, in that order; junction bases with no gene match: 7. The CDR3 has 14 amino acids. The V gene's germline CDR1 is SGHTA and CDR2 FQGNSA. The CDR3 loop is CASSLGQGIDIQYF. For the CDR3, the DNA is TGTGCCAGCAGCCTGGGACAGGGTATCGACATTCAGTACTTC. Based on the CDR3 plus reference TRBV7-2 and TRBJ2-4, the full variable domain is GAGVSQSPSNKVTEKGKDVELRCDPISGHTALYWYRQSLGQGLEFLIYFQGNSAPDKSGLPSDRFSAERTGGSVSTLTIQRTQQEDSAVYLCASSLGQGIDIQYFGAGTRLSVL.

The chain recombines TRBV24-1 with TRBJ2-5, with D possibly being TRBD2 (6 bases). Trimming left V 1 base short and J 5 bases short, with 10 bases between. Germline CDR1 is KGHDR and CDR2 is SFDVKD. CDR3 length: 14 amino acids. The CDR3 DNA follows: TGTGCCACCAGTGATTTCCGGGGAGGTGAGACCCAGTACTTC. Its protein is CATSDFRGGETQYF.

The chain carries TRBV7-2 and TRBJ2-7; D unclear. V gave up 2 bases and J gave up 7 bases, with 12 bases separating them. In germline, CDR1 is SGHTA, CDR2 FQGNSA. The CDR3 length is 13 residues. In DNA form, the CDR3 reads TGTGCCAGCAGCTTACTTGTCAAGGGAGAGCAGTACTTC. Residues: CASSLLVKGEQYF.